These 23 T cell receptor beta chains were sequenced from one sample in a study of cytomegalovirus exposure and HLA in healthy donors. The primer mix had 60 Vbeta and 13 Jbeta primers. Clones were read by immunoSEQ multiplex PCR, and TCRdb kept only the in-frame ones, dropping some. The sample has 150,000 to 180,000 clones, about four fifths seen once. The sequenced sample was PBMCs. The source of these receptors is a man aged 30 to 39 in good health and CMV-seropositive.

CDR3: CASLESGLAGQETQYF. CDR3 bases: TGTGCCAGCCTCGAATCAGGACTAGCGGGACAAGAGACCCAGTACTTC. V usage is TRBV28 and J usage is TRBJ2-5; 12 bases agree with TRBD2. Per germline, CDR1 MDHEN and CDR2 SYDVKM. The CDR3 loop spans 16 amino acids. V was clipped by 8 bases and J by 2 bases; unmatched bases: 9.

This chain uses TRBV11-2 with TRBJ2-7, with D possibly TRBD1 on 5 matching bases. Germline CDR1 is SGHAT and CDR2 is FQNNGV. The CDR3 has 13 amino acids. V lost 5 bases and J lost 0, with 8 bases in between. The CDR3 loop reads CASSQQDSYEQYF. The CDR3, as DNA: TGTGCCAGCAGCCAACAGGACTCCTACGAGCAGTACTTC.

This chain uses TRBV27 with TRBJ1-5; D is possibly TRBD1 (5 bases). Trimming cost V 0 bases and J 1 base, with 13 bases left between them. The CDR3 consists of 17 residues. Germline CDR1 reads MNHEY; CDR2 reads SMNVEV (reference sequence). The CDR3 nucleotides are TGTGCCAGCAGTTTATCCACCTTGGGGGGAAGCAATCAGCCCCAGCATTTT. Protein product: CASSLSTLGGSNQPQHF.

The rearrangement uses TRBV30 and TRBJ2-7; perhaps TRBD1 as D (5 bases). The CDR3 spans 13 residues. Germline loops: CDR1 GTSNPN, CDR2 SVGIG (reference sequence). V lost 5 bases, J lost 3 bases, and 14 bases lay in between. In DNA form, the CDR3 reads TGTGCCTGGGACCCCGCGACAGACTACGAGCAGTACTTC. It is translated as CAWDPATDYEQYF.

J is TRBJ2-1 and V is TRBV4-1; 8 bases are a match to TRBD2. There are 16 residues in the CDR3. CDR1 and CDR2 from the germline V gene are MGHRA and YSYEKL. V dropped 3 bases and J dropped 5; count of bases not matched to a gene: 9. Here the CDR3 DNA reads TGCGCCAGCAGCCAGTCTTTAGCGGGAACGGACAATGAGCAGTTCTTC. Translating it yields CASSQSLAGTDNEQFF.

This clone was counted many times. The chain links TRBV19 to TRBJ2-2; weak D call: TRBD1 (5 bases). CDR1 LNHDA and CDR2 SQIVND come from the germline V gene (reference sequence). The CDR3 runs 13 residues. The V end was cut by 10 bases, the J end by 5 bases, with 14 bases between. CDR3 loop: CATRVVVTGELFF. CDR3 DNA: TGTGCCACCAGGGTTGTGGTAACCGGGGAGCTGTTTTTT. The variable domain in full, with the rest retrieved from reference TRBV19 and TRBJ2-2, is DGGITQSPKYLFRKEGQNVTLSCEQNLNHDAMYWYRQDPGQGLRLIYYSQIVNDFQKGDIAEGYSVSREKKESFPLTVTSAQKNPTAFYLCATRVVVTGELFFGEGSRLTVL.

The gene calls are TRBV6-5 and TRBJ1-2; maybe TRBD1 (6 bases). The germline V gene has CDR1 MNHEY and CDR2 SVGAGI. V dropped 6 bases and J dropped 4 bases, with 18 bases sitting between them. The CDR3 loop spans 15 amino acids. CDR3 bases: TGTGCCAGCAGCCCAACGTTGACAGGAATCTATGGCTACACCTTC. Encoded protein: CASSPTLTGIYGYTF.

The genes are TRBV25-1 and TRBJ1-1, with 7 bases matching TRBD1. The length of the CDR3 is 14 residues. The germline CDR1 and CDR2 sequences are MGHDK and SYGVNS. J was trimmed by 4 bases and V by 4 bases; bases with no gene match: 6. As DNA, the CDR3 is TGTGCCAGCAGTGTCAGGGGGTTGGCCACTGAAGCTTTCTTT. Its translation: CASSVRGLATEAFF.

This chain connects TRBV6-5 to TRBJ1-2; 7 bases are a match to TRBD1. Germline values: CDR1 MNHEY, CDR2 SVGAGI. With V trimmed by 4 bases and J by 2 bases, 10 bases remained unmatched. The CDR3 contains 16 residues. The CDR3: CASSFAWTGTNYGYTF. DNA of the CDR3: TGTGCCAGCAGTTTTGCTTGGACAGGAACGAACTATGGCTACACCTTC.

The rearrangement links TRBV19 to TRBJ1-1; D gene unclear. The germline V gene encodes CDR1 LNHDA and CDR2 SQIVND (reference sequence). The CDR3 contains 14 residues. V lost 6 bases and J lost 1, with 12 bases in between. The CDR3 here is CASRAETRNTEAFF. The CDR3 DNA follows: TGTGCCAGTAGGGCGGAGACGAGGAACACTGAAGCTTTCTTT.

This chain joins TRBV5-1 and TRBJ2-3; no firm D call. CDR3 length: 13 residues. Trimming stripped 0 bases from V and 5 bases from J, with 7 bases between. The germline gives CDR1 SGHRS, CDR2 YFSETQ. CDR3 sequence: CASSLGSGDTQYF. CDR3 bases: TGCGCCAGCAGCTTGGGGTCGGGAGATACGCAGTATTTT. The full variable domain, with the rest looked up from reference TRBV5-1 and TRBJ2-3, is KAGVTQTPRYLIKTRGQQVTLSCSPISGHRSVSWYQQTPGQGLQFLFEYFSETQRNKGNFPGRFSGRQFSNSRSEMNVSTLELGDSALYLCASSLGSGDTQYFGPGTRLTVL.

The chain joins TRBV6-1 to TRBJ1-2, with D perhaps TRBD1 (5 bases). Germline V gene lookup returns CDR1 MNHNS and CDR2 SASEGT. V shed 8 bases and J shed 0 bases, with 16 bases lying between them. The length of the CDR3 is 15 residues. The CDR3 sequence is CASRRPGSTNYGYTF. For the CDR3, the DNA is TGTGCCAGCCGAAGACCAGGGTCGACTAACTATGGCTACACCTTC.

CDR3 protein: CASTLGQGGGYEQYF. The CDR3 DNA reads TGCGCCAGCACATTGGGACAGGGGGGAGGCTACGAGCAGTACTTC. The gene calls are TRBV5-1 and TRBJ2-7, with 11 bases lining up with TRBD1. The junction had 8 bases not matched to a gene; V was cut back by 6 bases and J by 3 bases. The CDR3 runs to 15 residues. CDR1 is SGHRS, CDR2 YFSETQ, per germline.

V is TRBV19 and J is TRBJ1-2; 12 bases are shared with TRBD1. From germline, CDR1 is LNHDA and CDR2 SQIVND (reference sequence). V dropped 5 bases and J dropped 4; count of bases not matched to a gene: 5. CDR3 length: 15 amino acids. The CDR3 sequence is CASSLGQGASYGYTF. CDR3 bases: TGTGCCAGTAGTCTGGGACAGGGGGCGAGCTATGGCTACACCTTC.

The chain joins TRBV6-1 to TRBJ1-5; D not resolved. This CDR3 has 12 residues. Germline V lookup: CDR1 MNHNS, CDR2 SASEGT. Trimming stripped 7 bases from V and 6 bases from J, with 10 bases between. In DNA form, the CDR3 reads TGTGCCAGCACGGGTGGGAGTCAGCCCCAGCATTTT. Protein sequence: CASTGGSQPQHF.

The rearrangement uses TRBV4-1 and TRBJ1-5, with a weak D call TRBD1 (5 bases). CDR1 MGHRA and CDR2 YSYEKL come from the germline V gene. This CDR3 has 19 residues. V lost 7 bases to trimming and J lost 5 bases, with 30 bases between them. Written as DNA, the CDR3 is TGCGCCAGCACTTACAGTTGGGGGGGGTTTGGATCCGGAGATCAGCCCCAGCATTTT. Encoded protein: CASTYSWGGFGSGDQPQHF.

Details on this clone: Other DNA sequences in this sample translate to the same CDR3. The rearrangement joins TRBV27 to TRBJ1-2; 7 bases are shared with TRBD1. The CDR3 is made up of 20 amino acids. Germline loops: CDR1 MNHEY, CDR2 SMNVEV (reference sequence). V lost 4 bases to trimming and J lost 0 bases; unmatched junction nucleotides: 20. CDR3 bases: TGTGCCAGCAGTTACACCGGCGGGGCAGGGGGTTCGGGCTCTAACTATGGCTACACCTTC. It encodes CASSYTGGAGGSGSNYGYTF.

The chain is built from TRBV6-6 and TRBJ2-5; 8 nucleotides match TRBD1. Germline CDR1 MNHNY, CDR2 SVGAGI (reference sequence). The length of the CDR3 is 12 residues. Trimming at V came to 6 bases and at J to 7 bases, leaving 4 bases not matched to a gene. The CDR3 protein is CASRGQEVTQYF. The CDR3 DNA is TGTGCCAGCAGGGGACAGGAGGTGACCCAGTACTTC.

This rearrangement joins TRBV7-9 to TRBJ2-1; 10 nucleotides line up with TRBD2. J was trimmed by 5 bases and V by 5 bases; bases with no gene match: 9. The CDR3 covers 16 residues. Germline V lookup: CDR1 SEHNR, CDR2 FQNEAQ (reference sequence). The CDR3 loop reads CASSPPRLAGDNEQFF. Written as DNA, the CDR3 is TGTGCCAGCAGCCCCCCCCGGCTAGCGGGAGACAATGAGCAGTTCTTC. Full variable domain (remainder filled in from reference TRBV7-9 and TRBJ2-1): DTGVSQNPRHKITKRGQNVTFRCDPISEHNRLYWYRQTLGQGPEFLTYFQNEAQLEKSRLLSDRFSAERPKGSFSTLEIQRTEQGDSAMYLCASSPPRLAGDNEQFFGPGTRLTVL.

This clone was recorded only once. This rearrangement joins TRBV4-1 to TRBJ2-5; 9 bases line up with TRBD2. Trimming at V came to 0 bases and at J to 3 bases, leaving 20 bases not matched to a gene. CDR3 length: 21 residues. The germline CDR1 and CDR2 sequences are MGHRA and YSYEKL. The CDR3 region has the DNA TGCGCCAGCAGCCAAGAAGTTCTTAGGGGACTAGCCGCCTCTACTAAAGAGACCCAGTACTTC. Protein: CASSQEVLRGLAASTKETQYF.

This rearrangement joins TRBV5-1 to TRBJ2-1; TRBD2 aligns across 10 bases. Germline V gives CDR1 SGHRS, CDR2 YFSETQ. The CDR3 covers 16 residues. V lost 0 bases and J lost 7; bases outside the gene matches: 7. The CDR3 loop reads CASSLEGGTSVNEQFF. For the CDR3, the DNA is TGCGCCAGCAGCTTGGAAGGCGGGACTAGCGTTAATGAGCAGTTCTTC.

The J gene is TRBJ2-1, the V gene TRBV7-2, with 9 bases fitting TRBD2. This CDR3 is 15 amino acids long. Germline CDR1 reads SGHTA; CDR2 reads FQGNSA. V dropped 5 bases and J dropped 4; count of bases not matched to a gene: 6. The CDR3 sequence: CASSAAGGPYNEQFF. The CDR3, as DNA: TGTGCCAGCAGCGCAGCGGGAGGACCGTACAATGAGCAGTTCTTC. Variable domain in full (rest from reference TRBV7-2 and TRBJ2-1): GAGVSQSPSNKVTEKGKDVELRCDPISGHTALYWYRQSLGQGLEFLIYFQGNSAPDKSGLPSDRFSAERTGGSVSTLTIQRTQQEDSAVYLCASSAAGGPYNEQFFGPGTRLTVL.

This clone has a handful of counts. The rearrangement joins TRBV7-8 to TRBJ2-3; 10 bases fit TRBD2. The CDR3 sequence is 15 residues long. Per germline, CDR1 SGHVS and CDR2 FQNEAQ. The V and J ends lost 3 bases and 7 bases, in that order; junction bases with no gene match: 7. In DNA form, the CDR3 reads TGTGCCAGCAGCTTCCAGCGGGGGGGCGGGAATACGCAGTATTTT. Translation gives CASSFQRGGGNTQYF.